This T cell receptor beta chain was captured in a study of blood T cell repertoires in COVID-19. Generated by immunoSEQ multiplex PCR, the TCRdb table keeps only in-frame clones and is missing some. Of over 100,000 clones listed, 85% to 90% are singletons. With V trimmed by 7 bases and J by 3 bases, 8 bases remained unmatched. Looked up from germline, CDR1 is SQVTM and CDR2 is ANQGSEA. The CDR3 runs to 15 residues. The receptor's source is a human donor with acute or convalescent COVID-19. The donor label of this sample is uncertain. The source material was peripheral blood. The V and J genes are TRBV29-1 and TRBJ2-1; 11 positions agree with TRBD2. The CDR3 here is CSALGTSGRYNEQFF. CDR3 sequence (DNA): TGCAGCGCCCTCGGGACTAGCGGTCGCTACAATGAGCAGTTCTTC.